The next 23 T cell receptor beta chains were all read from a single sample in a study of T cell changes during pregnancy in multiple sclerosis. Clones were sequenced by immunoSEQ multiplex PCR, and TCRdb holds only the in-frame ones, with some missing. This table holds roughly 22,000 clones, roughly nine tenths found once. Material: CD4+ T cells from peripheral blood mononuclear cells, obtained after pregnancy. The receptors derive from a female donor in good health, enrolled as a control in a pregnancy study.

J is TRBJ1-4 and V is TRBV19, with unresolved D. The length of the CDR3 is 11 residues. Per the germline V gene, CDR1 is LNHDA and CDR2 is SQIVND (reference sequence). Trimming stripped 8 bases from V and 8 bases from J, with 9 bases between. The DNA of the CDR3 is TGTGCCAGTCGACGAGGGGAAAAACTGTTTTTT. Translated, it gives CASRRGEKLFF.

The chain has TRBV11-2 and TRBJ2-2, with D hard to call. Trimming left V 5 bases short and J 1 base short, with 8 bases between. Germline V gene sequence: CDR1 SGHAT, CDR2 FQNNGV. This CDR3 has 14 residues. CDR3 residues: CASSPQKNTGELFF. The CDR3 DNA follows: TGTGCCAGCAGCCCACAGAAGAACACCGGGGAGCTGTTTTTT. Filled out from reference TRBV11-2 and TRBJ2-2, the complete variable domain reads EAGVAQSPRYKIIEKRQSVAFWCNPISGHATLYWYQQILGQGPKLLIQFQNNGVVDDSQLPKDRFSAERLKGVDSTLKIQPAKLEDSAVYLCASSPQKNTGELFFGEGSRLTVL.

V usage is TRBV4-1 and J usage is TRBJ2-2; 10 bases line up with TRBD2. Trimming cost V 3 bases and J 3 bases; bases outside gene matches: 4. Looked up from germline, CDR1 is MGHRA and CDR2 is YSYEKL. The CDR3 has 16 residues. CDR3 loop: CASSQPLAGDTGELFF. The CDR3 DNA reads TGCGCCAGCAGCCAGCCTCTAGCGGGAGACACCGGGGAGCTGTTTTTT.

The chain couples TRBV30 to TRBJ1-2; D is uncertain. Germline-derived CDR1 and CDR2 are GTSNPN and SVGIG (reference sequence). The CDR3 has 12 residues. Between the trimmed V and J ends, which lost 3 bases and 5 bases, there was a span of 10 bases. The CDR3 DNA is TGTGCCTGGAGGTGGCGGCGGTATGGCTACACCTTC. Translating it yields CAWRWRRYGYTF.

This clone was picked up one time. The chain joins TRBV7-9 to TRBJ1-2; D is possibly TRBD1 (5 bases). V dropped 7 bases and J dropped 4 bases, with 16 bases sitting between them. Germline CDR1 is SEHNR and CDR2 is FQNEAQ (reference sequence). The CDR3 spans 14 residues. The CDR3 region is CASTPSGDFYGYTF. Written as DNA, the CDR3 is TGTGCCAGCACCCCCTCCGGGGACTTCTATGGCTACACCTTC.

The chain carries TRBV4-1 and TRBJ2-7; TRBD1 is a possible D gene (6 bases). CDR3 length: 15 residues. Per germline, CDR1 MGHRA and CDR2 YSYEKL. V was trimmed by 3 bases and J by 2 bases, leaving 14 bases between them. The CDR3 nucleotides are TGCGCCAGCAGCCAGTTGACAGGACAAGCCTACGAGCAGTACTTC. This gives the protein CASSQLTGQAYEQYF.

This chain uses TRBV7-3 with TRBJ2-2; D unresolved. The CDR3 has 13 residues. CDR1 SGHTA and CDR2 FQGTGA come from the germline V gene. V lost 5 bases to trimming and J lost 8 bases, with 12 bases between them. The DNA of the CDR3 is TGTGCCAGCAGCCCTGGCTCCCGTGGGGAGCTGTTTTTT. This translates into CASSPGSRGELFF.

CDR3 in DNA: TGTGCCAGCTCACCACTGGCAACCGGGGAGCTGTTTTTT. This encodes CASSPLATGELFF. V usage is TRBV18 and J usage is TRBJ2-2; D gene ambiguous. CDR1 and CDR2 from the germline V gene are KGHSH and LQKENI. The CDR3 length is 13 residues. V dropped 1 base and J dropped 5 bases, with 5 bases sitting between them.

The CDR3 DNA is TGTGCCAGCAGTTTAAAGTCGGGACAAACGGAAGCTTTCTTT. It codes for CASSLKSGQTEAFF. The genes are TRBV27 and TRBJ1-1; possible D gene TRBD1, 6 bases. Trimming left V 2 bases short and J 8 bases short, with 15 bases between. The CDR3 is 14 residues long. Germline loops: CDR1 MNHEY, CDR2 SMNVEV (reference sequence).

The chain has TRBV5-8 and TRBJ2-3; D ambiguous. From germline, CDR1 is SGHTS and CDR2 YDEGEE. V lost 4 bases, J lost 4 bases, and 10 bases lay in between. The CDR3 has 13 amino acids. CDR3 in DNA: TGTGCCAGCAGCGATGATAGAGCAGATACGCAGTATTTT. Encoded protein: CASSDDRADTQYF.

As DNA, the CDR3 is TGTGCCAGCGGACGTCTAGCGGGGGGATACTACAATGAGCAGTTCTTC. Amino acids: CASGRLAGGYYNEQFF. This sequence joins TRBV11-1 and TRBJ2-1; 11 bases are shared with TRBD2. This CDR3 is 16 amino acids long. Germline V lookup: CDR1 SGHAT, CDR2 FQDESV (reference sequence). Germline trimming cut 8 bases from V and 3 bases from J; bases unmatched to any gene: 9.

The chain combines TRBV6-1 with TRBJ2-7; TRBD1 is a possible D gene (5 bases). The length of the CDR3 is 12 residues. V gave up 8 bases and J gave up 3 bases, with 11 bases separating them. Germline V gene data show CDR1 as MNHNS and CDR2 as SASEGT. CDR3 sequence (DNA): TGTGCCAGCGGGGCAGCCATCTACGAGCAGTACTTC. Amino acids: CASGAAIYEQYF.

J is TRBJ2-3 and V is TRBV5-1, with 12 nucleotides matching TRBD2. The CDR3 is 15 residues long. Germline assignment: CDR1 SGHRS and CDR2 YFSETQ. Trimming took 3 bases from V and 3 from J; bases not matched to a gene: 2. The CDR3 loop is CASSSLAGGTDTQYF. DNA for the CDR3: TGCGCCAGCAGCTCGCTAGCGGGGGGGACAGATACGCAGTATTTT. Using reference TRBV5-1 and TRBJ2-3 for the parts outside the CDR3, the full variable domain is KAGVTQTPRYLIKTRGQQVTLSCSPISGHRSVSWYQQTPGQGLQFLFEYFSETQRNKGNFPGRFSGRQFSNSRSEMNVSTLELGDSALYLCASSSLAGGTDTQYFGPGTRLTVL.

V is TRBV28 and J is TRBJ2-3; perhaps TRBD1 as D (6 bases). Germline CDR1 MDHEN, CDR2 SYDVKM. This CDR3 region has 14 residues. V dropped 5 bases and J dropped 0 bases, with 9 bases sitting between them. The CDR3 DNA follows: TGTGCCAGCAGTGTAACAGGGAGCACAGATACGCAGTATTTT. It encodes CASSVTGSTDTQYF.

This chain uses TRBV7-2 with TRBJ2-3; no definite D call. The V end was cut by 2 bases, the J end by 6 bases, with 12 bases between. The CDR3 runs to 14 residues. CDR1 and CDR2 from the germline V gene are SGHTA and FQGNSA. CDR3 residues: CASSLFPQRDTQYF. The CDR3 DNA sequence: TGTGCCAGCAGCTTATTCCCTCAGAGGGATACGCAGTATTTT.

This clone has just a few counts. The chain carries TRBV7-2 and TRBJ2-3, with TRBD2 matching 8 bases. Germline V gene sequence: CDR1 SGHTA, CDR2 FQGNSA. CDR3 length: 16 residues. Trimming at V came to 4 bases and at J to 7 bases, leaving 13 bases not matched to a gene. The CDR3 reads CASSSSSGGGANTQYF. The CDR3 DNA reads TGTGCCAGCAGCTCCTCGTCGGGGGGGGGTGCGAATACGCAGTATTTT.

The chain carries TRBV19 and TRBJ1-5; D is perhaps TRBD1 (6 bases). V was trimmed by 7 bases and J by 0 bases, leaving 16 bases between them. CDR3 length: 16 amino acids. Germline assignment: CDR1 LNHDA and CDR2 SQIVND (reference sequence). CDR3 coding DNA: TGTGCCAGTACCGGTTTGACAGGTTATAGCAATCAGCCCCAGCATTTT. Amino acid sequence: CASTGLTGYSNQPQHF.

The V gene is TRBV18, the J gene TRBJ2-7, with D possibly being TRBD2 (5 bases). Germline lookup yields CDR1 KGHSH and CDR2 LQKENI. V lost 5 bases and J lost 3, with 29 bases in between. This CDR3 spans 19 amino acids. CDR3 nucleotide sequence: TGTGCCAGCTCAAAACGGGGTGCCCAGACCCCCTTGAATCTCTACGAGCAGTACTTC. It codes for CASSKRGAQTPLNLYEQYF.

This clone was found once. The chain carries TRBV5-4 and TRBJ2-7; 7 bases fit TRBD2. This CDR3 has 15 residues. With 5 bases clipped from V and 0 bases from J, the junction kept 8 bases outside the gene matches. Germline V gives CDR1 SGHNT, CDR2 YYREEE (reference sequence). This CDR3 is CASSPRRGSSYEQYF. CDR3 nucleotides: TGTGCCAGCAGTCCCCGGCGGGGGAGCTCCTACGAGCAGTACTTC. The full variable domain, its missing parts supplied by reference TRBV5-4 and TRBJ2-7, is ETGVTQSPTHLIKTRGQQVTLRCSSQSGHNTVSWYQQALGQGPQFIFQYYREEENGRGNFPPRFSGLQFPNYSSELNVNALELDDSALYLCASSPRRGSSYEQYFGPGTRLTVT.

The rearrangement links TRBV18 to TRBJ1-1; D is uncertain. The CDR3 runs to 15 residues. Deletions cut 3 bases from V and 2 bases from J, with 13 bases between. Germline V gene sequence: CDR1 KGHSH, CDR2 LQKENI. The CDR3 spells CASSPNRPVNTEAFF. The CDR3, as DNA: TGTGCCAGCTCACCTAACCGCCCGGTTAACACTGAAGCTTTCTTT.

J is TRBJ1-2 and V is TRBV19; a weak D match, TRBD1 (5 bases). The ends were cut back, 10 bases at V and 6 bases at J, with 15 bases in the middle. This CDR3 has 12 amino acids. The germline V gene encodes CDR1 LNHDA and CDR2 SQIVND (reference sequence). In DNA form, the CDR3 reads TGTGCCACAAAGTGGGGGGTACATGGCTACACCTTC. Translating it yields CATKWGVHGYTF. The variable domain in full, with the rest retrieved from reference TRBV19 and TRBJ1-2, is DGGITQSPKYLFRKEGQNVTLSCEQNLNHDAMYWYRQDPGQGLRLIYYSQIVNDFQKGDIAEGYSVSREKKESFPLTVTSAQKNPTAFYLCATKWGVHGYTFGSGTRLTVV.

The chain links TRBV10-3 to TRBJ2-7, with 9 bases lining up with TRBD1. Germline CDR1 reads ENHRY; CDR2 reads SYGVKD. This CDR3 has 15 amino acids. V gave up 6 bases and J gave up 3 bases; unmatched junction bases: 9. CDR3 loop: CAIRISGTGNYEQYF. The DNA of the CDR3 is TGTGCCATCAGGATTTCCGGGACAGGGAACTACGAGCAGTACTTC.

The genes are TRBV7-2 and TRBJ2-3; TRBD2 matches at 7 bases. The ends lost 2 bases at V and 8 bases at J; junction bases unmatched: 13. Germline V gene data show CDR1 as SGHTA and CDR2 as FQGNSA. The CDR3 loop spans 16 amino acids. The CDR3 DNA sequence: TGTGCCAGCAGCTTAATTCCCGCTAGCGGTTCGGGTACGCAGTATTTT. It translates to CASSLIPASGSGTQYF.